Listed below are T cell receptor beta chains from one sample, sequenced in a study of shared clonotypes between healthy human individuals. Clones were read by immunoSEQ multiplex PCR, and TCRdb kept only the in-frame ones, dropping some. The data show under 2,000,000 clones, approximately 94% seen once. The sequenced sample consisted of naive CD8+ T cells sorted from blood. Receptor source: a man aged 18 to 29 in good health. Each CDR3 is given with its conserved first and last residue. The D gene is left open where the match is weak. Only part of the rows carry a size: once, few, many, or a class if the clone is expanded.

j_call,clone_size,d_call,v_call,cdr3_aa,cdr3_nt
TRBJ2-4,-,TRBD1,TRBV19,CASSGTVNIQYF,TGTGCCAGTAGTGGGACAGTCAACATTCAGTACTTC
TRBJ1-1,once,-,TRBV6-5,CASSYPPGMNTEAFF,TGTGCCAGCAGTTACCCGCCGGGAATGAACACTGAAGCTTTCTTT
TRBJ2-1,-,TRBD1,TRBV6-1,CASSDPGQIEQFF,TGTGCCAGCAGTGATCCGGGACAGATTGAGCAGTTCTTC
TRBJ2-7,once,-,TRBV28,CASSWRGLALGEQYF,TGTGCCAGCAGTTGGCGCGGGCTAGCATTGGGGGAGCAGTACTTC
TRBJ1-1,-,-,TRBV10-1,CASSESAEMNTEAFF,TGCGCCAGCAGTGAATCTGCAGAAATGAACACTGAAGCTTTCTTT
TRBJ2-1,once,TRBD1,TRBV9,CASSTPDRADKYNEQFF,TGTGCCAGCAGCACTCCGGACAGGGCCGATAAGTACAATGAGCAGTTCTTC
TRBJ2-7,-,TRBD2,TRBV5-4,CASSSSGLAPYEQYF,TGTGCCAGCAGCTCCTCGGGACTAGCCCCCTACGAGCAGTACTTC
TRBJ2-3,-,-,TRBV10-3,CAIRRTVGEADTQYF,TGTGCCATCAGGAGGACAGTGGGCGAGGCAGATACGCAGTATTTT
TRBJ2-7,-,-,TRBV19,CASSIGGSYEQYF,TGTGCCAGTAGTATAGGGGGGTCCTACGAGCAGTACTTC
TRBJ2-1,-,-,TRBV25-1,CASGDPTRSYNEQFF,TGTGCCAGCGGAGACCCGACTAGGTCCTACAATGAGCAGTTCTTC
TRBJ2-7,few,TRBD2,TRBV7-9,CASSNPGLADEQYF,TGTGCCAGCAGCAATCCCGGACTAGCGGACGAGCAGTACTTC
TRBJ2-5,-,-,TRBV5-8,CASSPDRAGEETQYF,TGTGCCAGCAGCCCGGATCGGGCAGGAGAGGAGACCCAGTACTTC
TRBJ1-5,-,-,TRBV25-1,CASSGLEEAQPQHF,TGTGCCAGCAGTGGCTTGGAGGAAGCGCAGCCCCAGCATTTT
TRBJ1-2,-,TRBD1,TRBV4-3,CASSSGTDYGYTF,TGCGCCAGCAGCTCCGGGACAGACTATGGCTACACCTTC
TRBJ1-1,-,-,TRBV6-5,CAVGVLNTEAFF,TGTGCGGTGGGGGTGTTGAACACTGAAGCTTTCTTT
TRBJ2-4,-,-,TRBV15,CATTSSKNIQYF,TGTGCCACCACCAGCTCAAAAAACATTCAGTACTTC
TRBJ2-1,once,-,TRBV14,CASSQDSGLYNEQFF,TGTGCCAGCAGCCAAGATTCAGGGTTGTACAATGAGCAGTTCTTC
TRBJ2-1,-,TRBD2,TRBV6-6,CASREGLADGNEQFF,TGTGCCAGCAGGGAGGGACTAGCGGACGGAAATGAGCAGTTCTTC
TRBJ2-3,-,TRBD1,TRBV19,CASSPLDRTDTQYF,TGTGCCAGTAGTCCATTGGACAGGACAGATACGCAGTATTTT
TRBJ2-7,once,-,TRBV7-2,CASSFGLPSTVEAYEQYF,TGTGCCAGCAGCTTCGGCCTCCCCTCCACAGTAGAAGCTTACGAGCAGTACTTC
TRBJ2-7,-,-,TRBV10-1,CASGTGTLNEQYF,TGCGCCAGCGGAACCGGGACTCTAAACGAGCAGTACTTC
TRBJ1-6,-,-,TRBV2,CASSEELGPYNSPLHF,TGTGCCAGCAGTGAAGAATTGGGACCGTATAATTCACCCCTCCACTTT
TRBJ2-7,-,-,TRBV13,CASSLVKVAASEQYF,TGTGCCAGCAGCTTAGTAAAGGTCGCGGCATCGGAGCAGTACTTC
TRBJ2-3,-,-,TRBV25-1,CASSEVPDDTQYF,TGTGCCAGCAGTGAAGTGCCGGATGATACGCAGTATTTT
TRBJ1-5,once,-,TRBV4-3,CASSQGKGTNQPQHF,TGCGCCAGCAGCCAAGGTAAGGGTACCAATCAGCCCCAGCATTTT
TRBJ2-7,once,-,TRBV29-1,CSVKAVGTYEQYF,TGCAGCGTGAAGGCAGTAGGGACCTACGAGCAGTACTTC
TRBJ2-4,-,-,TRBV7-9,CASSLVAGPYAKNIQYF,TGTGCCAGCAGCTTAGTCGCAGGGCCCTACGCCAAAAACATTCAGTACTTC
TRBJ2-1,-,TRBD2,TRBV6-1,CASSDVTGGPFNEQFF,TGTGCCAGCAGTGATGTCACGGGGGGGCCTTTTAATGAGCAGTTCTTC
TRBJ2-2,-,-,TRBV10-3,CAISEGGSTGELFF,TGTGCCATCAGTGAGGGAGGGAGCACCGGGGAGCTGTTTTTT
TRBJ2-1,-,TRBD2,TRBV7-2,CASSILAAPYNEQFF,TGTGCCAGCAGCATACTAGCGGCCCCCTACAATGAGCAGTTCTTC
TRBJ2-1,-,TRBD2,TRBV29-1,CSVDIGSGSAQFF,TGCAGCGTTGACATTGGTAGCGGGAGTGCGCAGTTCTTC
TRBJ2-1,-,-,TRBV6-5,CASSPSSWGTNEQFF,TGTGCCAGCAGTCCCTCGAGTTGGGGGACGAATGAGCAGTTCTTC
TRBJ2-7,-,TRBD2,TRBV7-9,CASSLAAGGGNPYEQYF,TGTGCCAGCAGCTTAGCAGCGGGAGGAGGCAACCCCTACGAGCAGTACTTC
TRBJ2-2,-,TRBD1,TRBV5-6,CASSSLIDRDTGELFF,TGTGCCAGCAGCTCTTTAATTGACAGGGACACCGGGGAGCTGTTTTTT
TRBJ2-7,-,-,TRBV7-6,CASSWDADEQYF,TGTGCCAGCAGTTGGGACGCCGACGAGCAGTACTTC
TRBJ1-1,-,-,TRBV25-1,CASRFSGTEAFF,TGTGCCAGCAGATTTAGTGGCACTGAAGCTTTCTTT
TRBJ2-7,-,-,TRBV27,CASSLILGPLGFEQYF,TGTGCCAGCAGTTTAATTCTCGGACCCCTGGGCTTCGAGCAGTACTTC
TRBJ2-7,-,-,TRBV5-1,CASSLGTYNYEQYF,TGCGCCAGCAGCTTGGGGACTTATAACTACGAGCAGTACTTC
TRBJ2-3,once,TRBD1,TRBV13,CASSSDRVGSTDTQYF,TGTGCCAGCAGCTCAGACAGGGTTGGGAGCACAGATACGCAGTATTTT
TRBJ2-1,-,TRBD1,TRBV12-5,CASGAEGQGFHEQFF,TGTGCTAGTGGCGCCGAGGGACAGGGGTTCCATGAGCAGTTCTTC
TRBJ2-5,-,TRBD2,TRBV6-7,CASSGTSDETQYF,TGTGCCAGCAGTGGGACTAGCGACGAGACCCAGTACTTC
TRBJ1-2,-,-,TRBV6-5,CASSSSTVIANYGYTF,TGTGCCAGCAGTTCCTCCACTGTGATAGCTAACTATGGCTACACCTTC
TRBJ1-3,-,TRBD1,TRBV5-1,CASSLGQGYSGNTIYF,TGCGCCAGCAGCTTGGGACAGGGATATTCTGGAAACACCATATATTTT
TRBJ2-3,-,TRBD1,TRBV2,CASSGGQGVTDTQYF,TGTGCCAGCAGTGGGGGACAGGGGGTCACAGATACGCAGTATTTT
TRBJ2-5,-,-,TRBV15,CATSTGIGETQYF,TGTGCCACCAGCACAGGGATTGGAGAGACCCAGTACTTC
TRBJ1-1,-,-,TRBV11-2,CASSWGVNTEAFF,TGTGCCAGCAGCTGGGGGGTGAACACTGAAGCTTTCTTT
TRBJ1-1,-,-,TRBV7-9,CASRGTWDTEAFF,TGTGCCAGCAGAGGAACGTGGGACACTGAAGCTTTCTTT
TRBJ2-3,-,-,TRBV27,CASNTGITDTQYF,TGTGCCAGCAATACGGGAATCACAGATACGCAGTATTTT
TRBJ2-7,-,-,TRBV6-5,CASSYSRPAYEQYF,TGTGCCAGCAGTTACTCGAGGCCAGCCTACGAGCAGTACTTC
TRBJ2-5,-,-,TRBV6-4,CASRFPGLTAQYF,TGTGCCAGCAGGTTTCCGGGACTTACGGCCCAGTACTTC
TRBJ2-7,-,-,TRBV29-1,CSAESVSSYEQYF,TGCAGCGCCGAAAGCGTCTCATCCTACGAGCAGTACTTC
TRBJ2-3,-,TRBD2,TRBV9,CASSVGTSGTDTQYF,TGTGCCAGCAGCGTCGGGACTAGCGGGACAGATACGCAGTATTTT
TRBJ2-2,-,-,TRBV9,CASSGGLGGLLNTGELFF,TGTGCCAGCAGCGGAGGCTTGGGGGGACTCCTTAACACCGGGGAGCTGTTTTTT
TRBJ2-1,-,-,TRBV29-1,CSVEWEVTNNEQFF,TGCAGCGTTGAGTGGGAGGTAACTAACAATGAGCAGTTCTTC
TRBJ2-1,-,-,TRBV27,CASSLTSWNEQFF,TGTGCCAGCAGTTTAACCTCCTGGAATGAGCAGTTCTTC
TRBJ2-7,-,TRBD1,TRBV7-9,CASSPGQAAPYEQYF,TGTGCCAGCAGCCCCGGACAGGCGGCTCCCTACGAGCAGTACTTC
TRBJ2-7,once,-,TRBV5-1,CASYVLADEQYF,TGCGCCAGCTACGTACTCGCGGACGAGCAGTACTTC
TRBJ1-1,-,-,TRBV28,CASSSRPGGNTEAFF,TGTGCCAGCAGTTCCCGGCCAGGAGGGAACACTGAAGCTTTCTTT
TRBJ2-7,-,TRBD1,TRBV27,CASSPTGAYYEQYF,TGTGCCAGCAGTCCAACAGGGGCTTACTACGAGCAGTACTTC
TRBJ1-1,-,-,TRBV6-1,CASSDGVNTEAFF,TGTGCCAGCAGTGATGGGGTGAACACTGAAGCTTTCTTT